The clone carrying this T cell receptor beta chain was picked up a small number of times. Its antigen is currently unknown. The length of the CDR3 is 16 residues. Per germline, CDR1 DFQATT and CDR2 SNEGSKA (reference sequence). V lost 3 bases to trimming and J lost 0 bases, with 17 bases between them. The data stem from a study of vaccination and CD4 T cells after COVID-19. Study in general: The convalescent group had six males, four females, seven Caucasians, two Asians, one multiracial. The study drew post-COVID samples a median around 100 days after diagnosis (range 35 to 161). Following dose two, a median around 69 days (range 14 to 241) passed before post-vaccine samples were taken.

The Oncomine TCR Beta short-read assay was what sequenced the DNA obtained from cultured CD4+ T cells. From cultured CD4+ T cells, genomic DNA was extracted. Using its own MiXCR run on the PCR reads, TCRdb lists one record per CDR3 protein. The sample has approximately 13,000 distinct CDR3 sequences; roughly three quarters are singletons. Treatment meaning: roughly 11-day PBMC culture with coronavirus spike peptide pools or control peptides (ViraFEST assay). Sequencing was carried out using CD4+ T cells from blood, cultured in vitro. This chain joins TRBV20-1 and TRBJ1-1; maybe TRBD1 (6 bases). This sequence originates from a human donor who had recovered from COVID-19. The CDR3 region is CSASRGGPNMNTEAFF. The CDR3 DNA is TGCAGTGCTAGTAGGGGGGGCCCTAATATGAACACTGAAGCTTTCTTT.